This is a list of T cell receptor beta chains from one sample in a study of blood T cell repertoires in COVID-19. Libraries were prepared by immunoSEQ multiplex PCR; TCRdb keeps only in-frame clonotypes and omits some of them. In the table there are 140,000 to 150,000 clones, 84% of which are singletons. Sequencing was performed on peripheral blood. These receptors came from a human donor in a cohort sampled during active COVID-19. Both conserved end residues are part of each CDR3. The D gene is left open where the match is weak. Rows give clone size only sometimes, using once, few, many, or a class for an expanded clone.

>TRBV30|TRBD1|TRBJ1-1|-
TGTGCCTGGATTAGGGGACAGGGGAAGAACACTGAAGCTTTCTTT
CAWIRGQGKNTEAFF
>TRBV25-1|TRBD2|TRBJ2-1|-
TGTGCCAGCGAAGTGACTAGCAGTGAGCAGTTCTTC
CASEVTSSEQFF
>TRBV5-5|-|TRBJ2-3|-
TGTGCCAGCAGAGGTGGGGGGGCAACAGATACGCAGTATTTT
CASRGGGATDTQYF
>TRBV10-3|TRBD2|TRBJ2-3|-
TGTGCCATCTGCCAGCGGGAGGACACAGATACGCAGTATTTT
CAICQREDTDTQYF
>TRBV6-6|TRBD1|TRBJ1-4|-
TGTGCCAGCAGTTCCCCGGAGGGGGCGCAGGAAAAACTGTTTTTT
CASSSPEGAQEKLFF
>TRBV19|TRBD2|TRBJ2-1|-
TGTGCCAGTAGTATAGATCGAACCAGCGGGAGGGTCTACAATGAGCAGTTCTTC
CASSIDRTSGRVYNEQFF
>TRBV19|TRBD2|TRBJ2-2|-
TGTGCCAGTAGTAGACTAGCGGGAGTTTGGACCGGGGAGCTGTTTTTT
CASSRLAGVWTGELFF
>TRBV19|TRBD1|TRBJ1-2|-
TGTGCCAGTAGTATAGGGGGACAGGGGACTTATGGCTACACCTTC
CASSIGGQGTYGYTF
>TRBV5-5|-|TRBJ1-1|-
TGTGCCAGCAGCTTGGAAAGGAGGATAACTGAAGCTTTCTTT
CASSLERRITEAFF
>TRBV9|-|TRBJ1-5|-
TGTGCCAGCAGCGTAGGAGGTAGCAATCAGCCCCAGCATTTT
CASSVGGSNQPQHF
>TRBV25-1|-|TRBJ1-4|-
TGTGCCAGCAGTGGACAGGCGGATAATGAAAAACTGTTTTTT
CASSGQADNEKLFF
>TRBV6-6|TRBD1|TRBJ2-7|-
TGTGCCAGCAGCAGGACAGGGGGCAACTACGAGCAGTACTTC
CASSRTGGNYEQYF
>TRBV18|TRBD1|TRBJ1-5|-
TGTGCCAGCTCACCTGGGACAGGGGGTGATCAGCCCCAGCATTTT
CASSPGTGGDQPQHF
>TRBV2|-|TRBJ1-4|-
TGTGCCAGCCAGGAGGGCTTGCCTAATGAAAAACTGTTTTTT
CASQEGLPNEKLFF
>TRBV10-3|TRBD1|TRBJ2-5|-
TGTGCCACCCAAAGGGGGCCCACCCAAGAGACCCAGTACTTC
CATQRGPTQETQYF
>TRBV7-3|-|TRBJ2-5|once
TGTGCCAGCAGCTTGAGCCGTGAAGAGACCCAGTACTTC
CASSLSREETQYF
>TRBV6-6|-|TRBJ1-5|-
TGTGCCAGCAGTCCACAGGGAAGCAATCAGCCCCAGCATTTT
CASSPQGSNQPQHF
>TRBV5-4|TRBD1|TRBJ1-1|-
TGTGCCAGCAGCTTAAAGACAGGGACCGACACTGAAGCTTTCTTT
CASSLKTGTDTEAFF
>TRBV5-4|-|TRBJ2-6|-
TGTGCCAGCAGTCCGACCTACTCCACAGGGACTGGGGCCAACGTCCTGACTTTC
CASSPTYSTGTGANVLTF
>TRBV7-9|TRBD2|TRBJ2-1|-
TGTGCCAGCAGTTTTCTCGGGACTAGCGGGAGAAATGAGCAGTTCTTC
CASSFLGTSGRNEQFF
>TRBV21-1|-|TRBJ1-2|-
TGTGCCAGCAGAAAAGGGGGCTCGGACTATGGCTACACCTTC
CASRKGGSDYGYTF
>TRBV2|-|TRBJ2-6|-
TGTGCCAGCAGTGAAGGTCAGCGCGGGGCCAACGTCCTGACTTTC
CASSEGQRGANVLTF
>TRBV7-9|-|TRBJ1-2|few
TGTGCCAGCAGCCCCCTAAGCGACAGCTATGGCTACACCTTC
CASSPLSDSYGYTF
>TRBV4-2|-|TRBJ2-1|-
TGTGCCAGCAGCCAAGGGGCTCTAGCAGGAGCCAGAGAGGGTGAGCAGTTCTTC
CASSQGALAGAREGEQFF
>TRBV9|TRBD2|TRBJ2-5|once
TGTGCCAGCACCCCGGGGGGGGATAGTTGGAAGACCCAGTACTTC
CASTPGGDSWKTQYF
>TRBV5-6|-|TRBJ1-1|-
TGTGCCAGCAGCCACGGTAGAGCTTTTGATGAAGCTTTCTTT
CASSHGRAFDEAFF
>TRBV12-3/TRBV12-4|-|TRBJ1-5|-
TGTGCCAGCAGACTTTCGTTTGCGCCCCAGCATTTT
CASRLSFAPQHF
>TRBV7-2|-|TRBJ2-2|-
TGTGCCAGCAGCAACCGGGACACGTTCAGTTTGGGGGAGCTGTTTTTT
CASSNRDTFSLGELFF
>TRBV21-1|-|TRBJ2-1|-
TGTGCCAGCAGCACGGGTTCTTATCGCCGCAATGAGCAGTTCTTC
CASSTGSYRRNEQFF
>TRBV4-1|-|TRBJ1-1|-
TGCGCCAGCAGCCAAGGGAGGGCAGGGAACACTGAAGCTTTCTTT
CASSQGRAGNTEAFF
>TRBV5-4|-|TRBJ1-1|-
TGTGCCAGCAGTGGAGGGGTAGGTGACACTGAAGCTTTCTTT
CASSGGVGDTEAFF